The clone carrying this T cell receptor beta chain was counted a few times. What it recognizes is unknown. TCR alpha and TCR beta cDNA libraries carrying sample barcodes and UMIs were produced by 5'RACE using constant-segment primers. TCRdb recomputed calls from the 5' RACE reads with MiXCR, one row per CDR3 protein. There are hundreds of thousands of distinct CDR3 sequences in the sample; about 20% occur only once, and under 8.5% lies in the top ten. This sample was included in a study of T-cell memory formation after mild COVID-19. Study as a whole: Among the donors, TCR clusters were largely specific to each donor. The study's findings and limits: CD4+ clones that contracted lay mainly in CM and EM; CD8+ ones lay in EMRA. Several responding clones turned up in pre-infection memory, indicating that cross-reactive memory may have taken part.

There are 12 residues in the CDR3. V lost 5 bases and J 5 bases, leaving 8 bases between the germline ends. Germline CDR1 is SGHTA and CDR2 is FQGNSA. Sequenced input: PBMCs or a T cell subset sorted from them (not recorded which). The gene calls are TRBV7-2 and TRBJ2-3; D is ambiguous. This clonotype originated in an adult woman who had mild COVID-19 (a few samples of this study predate the infection). Cell type and time point are not known. The DNA of the CDR3 is TGTGCCAGCAGCCCACAGATAGATACGCAGTATTTT. Protein product: CASSPQIDTQYF.